This passage covers 2 T cell receptor beta chains from one sample sequenced in a study of shared clonotypes between healthy human individuals. Here immunoSEQ multiplex PCR was the method, and the copy in TCRdb shows in-frame clones only, minus some. The data contain over 850,000 clones, approximately 80% of them seen just once; the ten biggest clones take up under 0.6%. The sample was memory CD4+ T cells from PBMCs. Described subset: CD45RA-negative fraction. These receptors were collected from a man aged 18 to 29 in good health. Some clones in this sample may be carry-over from other donors' samples.

The chain links TRBV29-1 to TRBJ1-5, with D perhaps matching TRBD1 (5 bases). Per the germline V gene, CDR1 is SQVTM and CDR2 is ANQGSEA. This CDR3 is built from 13 residues. The germline V and J ends were trimmed by 5 bases and 7 bases, with 15 bases remaining between them. The CDR3 DNA is TGCAGCGTTACTACAGGTATGCGACAGCCCCAGCATTTT. Translation gives CSVTTGMRQPQHF.

The chain combines TRBV6-4 with TRBJ1-2; 11 positions match TRBD1. The CDR3 totals 14 residues. V trimming: 5 bases; J trimming: 7 bases; junction bases outside the gene matches: 6. Per the germline V gene, CDR1 is MRHNA and CDR2 is SNTAGT. The CDR3: CASSRDRGKGGYTF. CDR3 in DNA: TGTGCCAGCAGTCGGGACAGGGGGAAAGGTGGCTACACCTTC.